The source of this T cell receptor (beta chain) is a study of circulating CD8 cells and anti-PD-1 response in melanoma. Findings and limits, study-wide: Only baseline and M1 samples entered the published repertoire comparisons. Clonotype sharing was highest between DPOS and TIGIT subsets.

This clonotype is medium-sized. Its target is not known. Live CD3+CD8+TCRalphabeta+ cells were sorted into four subsets by PD-1 and/or TIGIT. TCR libraries were prepared from roughly 14 ng of total RNA with the QIAseq Immune Repertoire TCR panel. From the reads, TCRdb called clonotypes with MiXCR, one entry per CDR3 protein. Of fewer than 600 distinct CDR3 sequences listed, 7.5% to 10% are singletons. Source: CD8+ T cells from PBMCs, taken at baseline or after one month of anti-PD-1 therapy (not recorded which). The sequence came from a human donor with melanoma.

The CDR3 reads CSARALAGGNIQYF. The CDR3 DNA follows: TGCAGTGCTAGAGCGTTAGCGGGGGGAAACATTCAGTACTTC. V and J are TRBV20-1 and TRBJ2-4, with 10 bases identical to TRBD2. Losses at the gene ends were 1 base for V and 6 bases for J; bases not matched to a gene: 3. Per germline, CDR1 DFQATT and CDR2 SNEGSKA (reference sequence). The CDR3 totals 14 residues.